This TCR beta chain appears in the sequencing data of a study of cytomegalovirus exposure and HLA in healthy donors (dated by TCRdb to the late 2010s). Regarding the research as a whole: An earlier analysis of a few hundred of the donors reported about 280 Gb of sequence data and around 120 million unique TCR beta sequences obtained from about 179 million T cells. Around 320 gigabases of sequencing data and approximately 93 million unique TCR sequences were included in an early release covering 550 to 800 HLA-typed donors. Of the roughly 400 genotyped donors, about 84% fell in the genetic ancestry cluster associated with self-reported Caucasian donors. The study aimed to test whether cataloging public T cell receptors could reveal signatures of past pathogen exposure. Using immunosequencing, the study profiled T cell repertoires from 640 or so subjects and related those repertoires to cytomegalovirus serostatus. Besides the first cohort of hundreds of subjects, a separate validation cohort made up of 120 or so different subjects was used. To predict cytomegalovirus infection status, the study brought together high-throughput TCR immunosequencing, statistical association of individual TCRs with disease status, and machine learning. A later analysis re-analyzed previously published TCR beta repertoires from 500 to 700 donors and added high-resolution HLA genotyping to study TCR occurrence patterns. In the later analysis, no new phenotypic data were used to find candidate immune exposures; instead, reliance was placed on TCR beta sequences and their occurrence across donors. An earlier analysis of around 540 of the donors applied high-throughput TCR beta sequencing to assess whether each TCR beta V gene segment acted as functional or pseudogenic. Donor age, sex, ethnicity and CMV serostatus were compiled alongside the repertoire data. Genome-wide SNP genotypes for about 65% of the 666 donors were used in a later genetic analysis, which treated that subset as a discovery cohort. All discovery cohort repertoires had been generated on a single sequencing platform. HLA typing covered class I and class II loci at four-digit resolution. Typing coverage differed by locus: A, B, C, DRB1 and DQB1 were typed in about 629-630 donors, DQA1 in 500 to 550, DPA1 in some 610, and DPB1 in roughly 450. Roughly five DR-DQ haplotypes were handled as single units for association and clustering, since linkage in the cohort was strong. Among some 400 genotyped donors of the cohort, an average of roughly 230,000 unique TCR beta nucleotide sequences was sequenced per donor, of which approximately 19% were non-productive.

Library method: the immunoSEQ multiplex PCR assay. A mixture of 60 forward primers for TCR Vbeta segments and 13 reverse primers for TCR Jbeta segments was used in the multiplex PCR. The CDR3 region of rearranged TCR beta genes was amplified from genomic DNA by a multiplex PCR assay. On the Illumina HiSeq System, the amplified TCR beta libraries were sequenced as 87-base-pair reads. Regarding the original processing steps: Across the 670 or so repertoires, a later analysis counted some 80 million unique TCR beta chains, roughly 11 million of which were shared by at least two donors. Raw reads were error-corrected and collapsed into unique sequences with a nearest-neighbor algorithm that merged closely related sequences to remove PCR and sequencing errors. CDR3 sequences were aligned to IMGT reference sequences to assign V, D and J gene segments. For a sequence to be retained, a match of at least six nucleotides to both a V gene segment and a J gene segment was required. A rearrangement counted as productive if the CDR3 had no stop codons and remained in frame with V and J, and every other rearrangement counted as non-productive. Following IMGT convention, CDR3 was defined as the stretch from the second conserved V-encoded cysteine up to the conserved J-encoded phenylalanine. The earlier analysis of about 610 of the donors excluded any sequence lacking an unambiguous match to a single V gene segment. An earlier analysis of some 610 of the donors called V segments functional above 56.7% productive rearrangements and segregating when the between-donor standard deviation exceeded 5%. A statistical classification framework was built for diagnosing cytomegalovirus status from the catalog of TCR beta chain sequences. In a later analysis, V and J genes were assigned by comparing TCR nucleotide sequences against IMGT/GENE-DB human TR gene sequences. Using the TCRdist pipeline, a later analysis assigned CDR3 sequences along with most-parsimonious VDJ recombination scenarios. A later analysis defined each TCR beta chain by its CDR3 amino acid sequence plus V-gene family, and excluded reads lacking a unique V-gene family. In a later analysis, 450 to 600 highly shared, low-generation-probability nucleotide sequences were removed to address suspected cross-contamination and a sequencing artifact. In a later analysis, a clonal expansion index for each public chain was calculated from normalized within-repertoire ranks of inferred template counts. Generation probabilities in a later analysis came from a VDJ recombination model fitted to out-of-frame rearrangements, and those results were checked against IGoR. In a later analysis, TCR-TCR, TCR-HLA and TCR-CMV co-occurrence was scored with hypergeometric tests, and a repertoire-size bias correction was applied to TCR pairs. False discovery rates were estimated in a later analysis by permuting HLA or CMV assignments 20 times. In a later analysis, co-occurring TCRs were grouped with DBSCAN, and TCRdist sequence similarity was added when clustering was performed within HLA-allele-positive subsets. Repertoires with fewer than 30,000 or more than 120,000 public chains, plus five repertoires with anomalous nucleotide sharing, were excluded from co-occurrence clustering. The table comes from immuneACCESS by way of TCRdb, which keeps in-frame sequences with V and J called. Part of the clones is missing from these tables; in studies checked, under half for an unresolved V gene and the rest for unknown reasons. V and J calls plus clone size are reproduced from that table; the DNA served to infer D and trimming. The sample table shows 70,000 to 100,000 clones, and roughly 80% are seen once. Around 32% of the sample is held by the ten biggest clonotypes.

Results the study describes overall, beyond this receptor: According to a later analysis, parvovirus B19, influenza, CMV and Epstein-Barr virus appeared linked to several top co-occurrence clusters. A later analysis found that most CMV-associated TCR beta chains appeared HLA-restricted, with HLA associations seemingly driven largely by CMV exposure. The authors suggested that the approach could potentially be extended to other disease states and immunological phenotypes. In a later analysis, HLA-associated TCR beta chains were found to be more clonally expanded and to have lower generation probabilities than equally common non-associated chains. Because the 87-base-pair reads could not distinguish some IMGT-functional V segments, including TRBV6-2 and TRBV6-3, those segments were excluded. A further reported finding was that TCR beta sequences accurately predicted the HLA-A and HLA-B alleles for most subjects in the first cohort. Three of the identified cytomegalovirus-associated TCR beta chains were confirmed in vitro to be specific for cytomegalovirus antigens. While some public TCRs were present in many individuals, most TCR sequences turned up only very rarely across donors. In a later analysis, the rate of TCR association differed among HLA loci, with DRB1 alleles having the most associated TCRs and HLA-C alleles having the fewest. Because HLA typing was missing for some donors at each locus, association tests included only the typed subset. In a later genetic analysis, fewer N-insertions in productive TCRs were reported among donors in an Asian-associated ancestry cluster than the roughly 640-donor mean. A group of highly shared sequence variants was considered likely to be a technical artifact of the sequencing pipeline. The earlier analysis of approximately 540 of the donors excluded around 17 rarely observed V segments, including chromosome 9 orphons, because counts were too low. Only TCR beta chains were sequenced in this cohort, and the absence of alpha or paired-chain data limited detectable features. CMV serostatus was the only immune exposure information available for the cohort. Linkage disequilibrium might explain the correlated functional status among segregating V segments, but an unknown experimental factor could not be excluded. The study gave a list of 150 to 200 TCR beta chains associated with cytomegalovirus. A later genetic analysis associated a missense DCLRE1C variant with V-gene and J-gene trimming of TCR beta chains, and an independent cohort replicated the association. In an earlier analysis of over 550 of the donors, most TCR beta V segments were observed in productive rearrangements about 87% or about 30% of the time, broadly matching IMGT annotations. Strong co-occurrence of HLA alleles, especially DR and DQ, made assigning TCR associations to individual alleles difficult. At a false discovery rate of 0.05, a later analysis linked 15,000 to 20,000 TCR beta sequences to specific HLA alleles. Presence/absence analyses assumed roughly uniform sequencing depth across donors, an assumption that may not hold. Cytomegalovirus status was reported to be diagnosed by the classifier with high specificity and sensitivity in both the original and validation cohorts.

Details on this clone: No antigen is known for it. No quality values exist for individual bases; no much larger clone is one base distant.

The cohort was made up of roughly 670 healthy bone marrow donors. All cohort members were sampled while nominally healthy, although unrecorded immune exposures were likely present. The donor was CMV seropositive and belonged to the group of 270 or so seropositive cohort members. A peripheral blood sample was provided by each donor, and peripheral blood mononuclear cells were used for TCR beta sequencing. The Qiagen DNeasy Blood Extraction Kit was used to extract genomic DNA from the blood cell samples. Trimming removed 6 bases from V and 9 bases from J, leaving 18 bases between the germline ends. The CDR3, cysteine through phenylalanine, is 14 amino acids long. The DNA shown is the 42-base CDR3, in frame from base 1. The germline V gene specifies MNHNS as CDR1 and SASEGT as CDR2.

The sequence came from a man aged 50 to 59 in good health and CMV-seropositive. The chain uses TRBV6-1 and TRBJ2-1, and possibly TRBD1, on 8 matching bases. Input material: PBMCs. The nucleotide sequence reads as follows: TGTGCCAGCAGGGGGTTACAGGGGGGGGGTGAGCAGTTCTTC. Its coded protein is CASRGLQGGGEQFF.